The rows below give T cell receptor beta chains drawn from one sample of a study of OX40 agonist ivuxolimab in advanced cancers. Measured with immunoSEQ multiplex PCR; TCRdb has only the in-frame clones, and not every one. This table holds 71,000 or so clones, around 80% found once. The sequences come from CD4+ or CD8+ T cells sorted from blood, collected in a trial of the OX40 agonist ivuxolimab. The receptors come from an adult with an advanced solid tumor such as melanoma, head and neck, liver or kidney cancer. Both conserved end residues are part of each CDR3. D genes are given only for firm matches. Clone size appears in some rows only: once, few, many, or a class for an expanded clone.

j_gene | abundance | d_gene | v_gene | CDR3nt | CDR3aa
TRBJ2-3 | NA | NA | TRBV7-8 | TGTGCCAGCAGCCCCCCCTCCGGGAGCGACCCCACAGATACGCAGTATTTT | CASSPPSGSDPTDTQYF
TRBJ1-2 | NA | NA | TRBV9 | TGTGCCAGCAGCGCTGGAGCTTCGGGCTACACCTTC | CASSAGASGYTF
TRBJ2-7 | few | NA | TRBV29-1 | TGCAGCGGAACCACCGGCAGCACGCGAGAGCAGTACTTC | CSGTTGSTREQYF
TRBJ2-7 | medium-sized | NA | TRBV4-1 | TGCGCCAGCAGCCAAGCCCAGGGATTCTACGAGCAGTACTTC | CASSQAQGFYEQYF
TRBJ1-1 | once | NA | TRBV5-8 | TGTGCCAGCAGCCCGCCCGGGAGGGCTTTCTTT | CASSPPGRAFF
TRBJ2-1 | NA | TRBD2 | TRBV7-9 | TGTGCCAGCAGGTTAGCGGGGTACAATGAGCAGTTCTTC | CASRLAGYNEQFF
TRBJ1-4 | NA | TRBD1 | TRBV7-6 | TGTGCCAGCAGCTTAGCGCCGGGACAGGGGGATGAAAAACTGTTTTTT | CASSLAPGQGDEKLFF
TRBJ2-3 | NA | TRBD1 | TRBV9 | TGTGCCAGCAGCGTGGGACAGACAGATACGCAGTATTTT | CASSVGQTDTQYF
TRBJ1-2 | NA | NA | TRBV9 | TGTGCCAGCAGCGTAGAAGGCTCCCTTCAGGGTCACTATGGCTACACCTTC | CASSVEGSLQGHYGYTF
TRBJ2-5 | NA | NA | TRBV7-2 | TGTGCCAGCAGCTTACGTCGGGCCAGCCAAGAGACCCAGTACTTC | CASSLRRASQETQYF
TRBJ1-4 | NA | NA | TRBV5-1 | TGCGCCAGCAGCCGAACAGGAGAAGATGAAAAACTGTTTTTT | CASSRTGEDEKLFF
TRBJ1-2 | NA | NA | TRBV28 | TGTGCCAGCAGTTCCCGGGACGGTAGAGATAACTATGGCTACACCTTC | CASSSRDGRDNYGYTF
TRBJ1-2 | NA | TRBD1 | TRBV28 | TGTGCCAGCACCGGGGGAGGGGGCGCCAACTATGGCTACACCTTC | CASTGGGGANYGYTF
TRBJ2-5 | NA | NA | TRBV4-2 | TGTGCCAGCAGCCCCTCATCTACAACAGGGTATCGCCAAGAGACCCAGTACTTC | CASSPSSTTGYRQETQYF
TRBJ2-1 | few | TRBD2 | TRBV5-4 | TGTGCCAGCAGCTCTGAGATCTGGACTAGCCAGTTCTTC | CASSSEIWTSQFF
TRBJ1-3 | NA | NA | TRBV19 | TGTGCCAGTAGTATACAGGGACCTGGAAACACCATATATTTT | CASSIQGPGNTIYF
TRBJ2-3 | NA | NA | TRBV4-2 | TGTGCCAGCAGCCAAGACAGGGGCACGCAGTATTTT | CASSQDRGTQYF
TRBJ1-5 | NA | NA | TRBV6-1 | TGTGCCAGCAGCGCCGAGAAGGTTGTCAATCAGCCCCAGCATTTT | CASSAEKVVNQPQHF
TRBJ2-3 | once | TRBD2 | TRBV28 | TGTGCCAGCAGTAGGACTAGCGGCACAGATACGCAGTATTTT | CASSRTSGTDTQYF
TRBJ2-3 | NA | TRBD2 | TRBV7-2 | TGTGCCAGCAGCTTTGGGACTAGCGGGAGAATCACAGATACGCAGTATTTT | CASSFGTSGRITDTQYF
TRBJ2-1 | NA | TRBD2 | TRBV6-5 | TGTGCCTCAACCACCGGGACTAGCCCCAATGAGCAGTTCTTC | CASTTGTSPNEQFF
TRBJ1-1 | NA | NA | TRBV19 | TGTGCCAGTAGTACCGCAGACAGGGAAGCTTTCTTT | CASSTADREAFF
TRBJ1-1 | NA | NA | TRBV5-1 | TGCGCCAGCAGGGAGGGCACAGGGAGTAGTCTCTTT | CASREGTGSSLF
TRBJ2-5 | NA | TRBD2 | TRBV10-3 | TGTGCCATCAGTGAGGATAACTCGGGGGGAGAGACCCAGTACTTC | CAISEDNSGGETQYF
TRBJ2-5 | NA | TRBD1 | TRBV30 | TGTGCCTGGAGCCAGCAGGGGGCAGGAGAGACCCAGTACTTC | CAWSQQGAGETQYF
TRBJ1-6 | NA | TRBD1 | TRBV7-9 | TGTGCCAGCAGCTTAGGGGCAGGGGGCGAATATACACCCCTCCACTTT | CASSLGAGGEYTPLHF
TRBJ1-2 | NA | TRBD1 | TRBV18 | TGTGCCAGCTCACCTACCTTTAGGACAGGGGATGGCTACACCTTC | CASSPTFRTGDGYTF
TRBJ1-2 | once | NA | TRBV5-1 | TGCGCCAGCAGCTTTGTATCAGCTAACTATGGCTACACCTTC | CASSFVSANYGYTF
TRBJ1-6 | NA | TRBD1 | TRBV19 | TGTGCCAGTAGTATGACAGGGATTTCGCCAAATTCACCCCTCCACTTT | CASSMTGISPNSPLHF
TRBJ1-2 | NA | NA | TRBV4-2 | TGTGCCAGCAGCTTGGACCTACAGGACTATGGCTACACCTTC | CASSLDLQDYGYTF
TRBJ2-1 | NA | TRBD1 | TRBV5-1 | TGCGCCAGCAGCTTGCAGGGGGTCCTCAATGAGCAGTTCTTC | CASSLQGVLNEQFF
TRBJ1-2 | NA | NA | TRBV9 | TGTGCCAGCCGAGGAGGGGAATTACGCGGCTACACCTTC | CASRGGELRGYTF
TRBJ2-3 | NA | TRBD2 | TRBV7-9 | TGTGCCAGCAGCTTTACTAGCGCCCCGTATACGCAGTATTTT | CASSFTSAPYTQYF
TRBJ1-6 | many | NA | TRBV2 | TGTGCCGGACAGAATAACTATAATTCACCCCTCCACTTT | CAGQNNYNSPLHF
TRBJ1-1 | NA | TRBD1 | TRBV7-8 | TGTGCCAGCAGGCCAAGACAGGGGCCCGAAGCTTTCTTT | CASRPRQGPEAFF
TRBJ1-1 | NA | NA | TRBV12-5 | TGTGCTAGTGGTTTGGAGGTGGGCACTGAAGCTTTCTTT | CASGLEVGTEAFF
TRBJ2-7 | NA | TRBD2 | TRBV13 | TGTGCCAGCAGCTTATATAGCGGGAGCTACGAGCAGTACTTC | CASSLYSGSYEQYF
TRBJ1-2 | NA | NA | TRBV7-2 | TGTGCCAGCAGCTCAGGGGCCGGGAACTATGGCTACACCTTC | CASSSGAGNYGYTF
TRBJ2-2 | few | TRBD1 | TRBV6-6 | TGTGCCAGCAGTTTACAGGGGTTGGCGAACACCGGGGAGCTGTTTTTT | CASSLQGLANTGELFF
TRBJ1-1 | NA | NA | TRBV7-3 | TGTGCCAGCTCGAGAACCATGAACACTGAAGCTTTCTTT | CASSRTMNTEAFF
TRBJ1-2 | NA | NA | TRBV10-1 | TGCGCCAGCAGGGGGAAGGGGGGCGGACTCCACTATGGCTACACCTTC | CASRGKGGGLHYGYTF
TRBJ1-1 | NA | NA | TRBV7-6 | TGTGCCAGCAGCACTGGGACGGGGAACACTGAAGCTTTCTTT | CASSTGTGNTEAFF
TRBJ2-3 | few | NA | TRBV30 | TGTGCCTGGAGTGTACGGGGGCCAGATACGCAGTATTTT | CAWSVRGPDTQYF
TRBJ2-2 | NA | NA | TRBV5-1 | TGCGCCAGCAGCCGTTGGCAGACGAACACCGGGGAGCTGTTTTTT | CASSRWQTNTGELFF
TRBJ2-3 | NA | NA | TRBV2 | TGTGCCAGCAGTAGCCGAGAGCTAAACACAGATACGCAGTATTTT | CASSSRELNTDTQYF
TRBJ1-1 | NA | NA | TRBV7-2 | TGTGCCAGCAGCTTAGGGAGTTGGGAGGGGGCTGAAGCTTTCTTT | CASSLGSWEGAEAFF
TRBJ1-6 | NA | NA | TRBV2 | TGTGCCAGCAGAAGTAGGGTCGGTTCACCCCTCCACTTT | CASRSRVGSPLHF
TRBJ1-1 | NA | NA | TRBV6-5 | TGTGCCAGCAGTCCGACTAAAAGGGGCACTGAAGCTTTCTTT | CASSPTKRGTEAFF